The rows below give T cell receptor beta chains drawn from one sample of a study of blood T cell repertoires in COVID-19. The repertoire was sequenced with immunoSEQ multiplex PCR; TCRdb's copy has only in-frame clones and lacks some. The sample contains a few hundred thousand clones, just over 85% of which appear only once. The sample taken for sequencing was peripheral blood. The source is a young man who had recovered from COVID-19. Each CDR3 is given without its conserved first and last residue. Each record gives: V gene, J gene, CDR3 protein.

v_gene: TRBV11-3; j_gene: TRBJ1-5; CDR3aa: ASSLGWWQGVRIDQPQH
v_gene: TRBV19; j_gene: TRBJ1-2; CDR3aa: ASHSGGGYT
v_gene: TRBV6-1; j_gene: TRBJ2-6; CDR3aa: ASSEAIFQGSGANVLT
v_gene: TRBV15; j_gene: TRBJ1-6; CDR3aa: ATSRGRAYNSPLH
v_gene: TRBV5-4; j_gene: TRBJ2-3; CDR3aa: ASSWGVASGPDTQY
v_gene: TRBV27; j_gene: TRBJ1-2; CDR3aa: ASSLSNGGNYGYT
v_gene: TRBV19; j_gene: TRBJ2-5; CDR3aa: ASSIASPGQGTETQY
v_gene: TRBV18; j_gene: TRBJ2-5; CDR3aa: ASSPSGQGRETQY
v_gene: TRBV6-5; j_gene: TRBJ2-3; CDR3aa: ASTMGQGTQY
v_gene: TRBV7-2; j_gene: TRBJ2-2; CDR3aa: ASSLVGGAGTGELF
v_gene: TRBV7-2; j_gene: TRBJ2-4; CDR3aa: ASSAGIAKNIQY
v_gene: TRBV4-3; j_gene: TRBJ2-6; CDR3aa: ASTYWGLRRANVLT
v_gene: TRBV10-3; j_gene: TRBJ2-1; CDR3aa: AISLKQETYNEQF
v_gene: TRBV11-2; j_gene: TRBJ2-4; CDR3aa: ASSSIQLAKNIQY
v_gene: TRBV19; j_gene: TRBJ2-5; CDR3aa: ASQGSRGSYQETQY
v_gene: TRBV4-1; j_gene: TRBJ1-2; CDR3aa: ASSGQINYGYT
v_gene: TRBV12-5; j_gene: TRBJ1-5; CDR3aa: ASGPRDRNQPQH
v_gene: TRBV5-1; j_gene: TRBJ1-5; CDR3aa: ASSLWTGPDQPQH
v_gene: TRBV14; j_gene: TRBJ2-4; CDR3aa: ASSQVGSGNIQY
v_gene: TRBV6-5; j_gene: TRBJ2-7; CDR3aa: ASSKTGGALYEQY
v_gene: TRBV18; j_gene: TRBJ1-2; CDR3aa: ASSPMYQYGYT
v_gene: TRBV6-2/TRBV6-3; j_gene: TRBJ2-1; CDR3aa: ASSSPLAGSSYNEQF
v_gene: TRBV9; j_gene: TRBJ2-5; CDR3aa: ASSVAQQETQY
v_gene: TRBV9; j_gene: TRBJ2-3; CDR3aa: ASSLASGGVEDTQY
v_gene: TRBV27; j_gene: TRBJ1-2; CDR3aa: ASSLSDGVYGYT
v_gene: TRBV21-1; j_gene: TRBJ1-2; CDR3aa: APAGGYGYT
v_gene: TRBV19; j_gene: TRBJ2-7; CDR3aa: ASSAFSGGAYEQY
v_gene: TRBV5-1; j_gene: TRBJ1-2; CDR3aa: ASSFGQGAYGYT
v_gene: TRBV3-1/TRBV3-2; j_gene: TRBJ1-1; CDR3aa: ASSESHIMNTEAF
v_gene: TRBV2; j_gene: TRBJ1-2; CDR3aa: ASKSQGGNYGYT
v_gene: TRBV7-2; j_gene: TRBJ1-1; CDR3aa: ASSLVLRTGGLGTEAF
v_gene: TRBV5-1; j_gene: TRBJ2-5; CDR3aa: ASSLGVAGEETQY
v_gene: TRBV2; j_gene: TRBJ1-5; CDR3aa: ASTPQGVYQPQH
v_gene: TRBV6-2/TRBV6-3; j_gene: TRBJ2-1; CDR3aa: ASSLILRGTGSEQF
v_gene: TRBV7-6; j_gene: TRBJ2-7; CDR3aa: ASSLERGEYYEQY
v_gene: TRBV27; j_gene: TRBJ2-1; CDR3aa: ASRSLSYNEQF
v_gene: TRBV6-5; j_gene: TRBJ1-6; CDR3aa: ASRSGTGYNSPLH
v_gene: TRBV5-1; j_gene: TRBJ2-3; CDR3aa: ASSSAGSTDTQY
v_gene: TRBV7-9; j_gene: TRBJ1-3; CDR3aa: ASSLTAGGGGNTIY
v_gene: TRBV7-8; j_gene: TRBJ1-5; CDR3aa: ASSLETGARQPQH
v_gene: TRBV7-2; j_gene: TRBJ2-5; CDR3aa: ASSLTPGLAGGSQY
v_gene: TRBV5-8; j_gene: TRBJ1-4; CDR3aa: ASSLNRGLTNEKLF